The clone carrying this T cell receptor beta chain occurred many times. This record comes from a study of low-dose radiotherapy and immunotherapy resistance in tumors. Study-level information: Each two-week cycle included intravenous cyclophosphamide 200 mg/m2, given one day before radiation and immunotherapy.

Time point defined: before trial treatment. TRAV- and TRBV-specific primers, spanning alpha and beta chains, primed first-strand cDNA. TCR amplification used 20 PCR cycles, a constant-region primer and a V-primer adapter. Isolated mRNA was amplified by in vitro transcription. TCRdb reanalysed the reads using MiXCR and keeps one entry per CDR3 protein. The sample includes 80,000 to 95,000 distinct CDR3 sequences, roughly a tenth of them seen just once. The source of this sequence is a male donor with prostate cancer. The material was PBMCs, obtained before treatment.

CDR3 nucleotides: TGTGCCAGCAGGCAAAATGTCGGGAGCTACGAGCAGTACTTC. Translating it yields CASRQNVGSYEQYF. The J gene is TRBJ2-7, the V gene TRBV12-3 or TRBV12-4, with TRBD2 as a possible D gene (6 bases). Deletions cut 6 bases from V and 3 bases from J, with 15 bases between. This CDR3 is built from 14 residues.